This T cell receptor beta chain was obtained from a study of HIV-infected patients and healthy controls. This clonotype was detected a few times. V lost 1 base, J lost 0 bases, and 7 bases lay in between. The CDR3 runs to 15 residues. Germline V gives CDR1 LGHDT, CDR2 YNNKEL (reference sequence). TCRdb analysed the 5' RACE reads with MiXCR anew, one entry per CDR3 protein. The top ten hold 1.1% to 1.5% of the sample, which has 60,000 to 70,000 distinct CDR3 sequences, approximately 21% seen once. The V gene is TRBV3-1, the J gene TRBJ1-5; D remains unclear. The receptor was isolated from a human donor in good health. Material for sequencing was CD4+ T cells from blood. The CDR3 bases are TGTGCCAGCAGCCAAGCGGTTAGTAGCAATCAGCCCCAGCATTTT. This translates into CASSQAVSSNQPQHF.